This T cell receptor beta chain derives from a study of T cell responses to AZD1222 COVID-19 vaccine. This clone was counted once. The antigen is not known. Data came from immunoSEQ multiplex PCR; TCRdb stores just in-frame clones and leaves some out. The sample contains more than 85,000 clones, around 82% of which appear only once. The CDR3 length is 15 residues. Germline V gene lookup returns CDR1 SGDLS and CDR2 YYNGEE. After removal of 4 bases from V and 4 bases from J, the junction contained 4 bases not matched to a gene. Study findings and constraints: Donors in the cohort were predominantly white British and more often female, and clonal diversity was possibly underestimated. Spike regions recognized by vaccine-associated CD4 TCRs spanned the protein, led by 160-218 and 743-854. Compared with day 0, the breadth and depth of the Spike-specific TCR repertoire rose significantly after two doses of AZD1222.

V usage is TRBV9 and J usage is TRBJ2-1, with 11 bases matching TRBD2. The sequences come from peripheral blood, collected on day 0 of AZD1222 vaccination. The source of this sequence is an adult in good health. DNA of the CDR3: TGTGCCAGCAGCCCGGGACTAGCGGAATACAATGAGCAGTTCTTC. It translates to CASSPGLAEYNEQFF.